This is a list of T cell receptor beta chains from one sample in a study of human T cells and chemical hapten exposure. TCRdb ran MiXCR on the RACE reads and lists one entry per CDR3 protein. The table lists about 120,000 distinct CDR3 sequences, roughly 12% of them singletons. The starting material was whole blood, obtained in connection with sensitization to the hapten diphenylcyclopropenone (DPC). Receptors were obtained from a woman younger than 30 with alopecia areata. Some clones in this sample may be carry-over from other donors' samples. Each CDR3 is given with its conserved first and last residue. Each record gives: clone size, J gene, D gene, V gene, CDR3 length, CDR3 DNA, CDR3 protein. A D gene is named only where the DNA matches it firmly. The listing skips clone size in some rows; elsewhere it reads once, few, many or a size class.

abundance: many; j_gene: TRBJ1-4; d_gene: .; v_gene: TRBV7-6; len: 15; CDR3nt: TGTGCCAGCAGCTTAGCTGGGGGTCCTGATGAAAAACTGTTTTTT; CDR3aa: CASSLAGGPDEKLFF
abundance: .; j_gene: TRBJ2-1; d_gene: .; v_gene: TRBV14; len: 16; CDR3nt: TGTGCCAGCAGCCCCCTGGGCGGGGCCCCCAACAATGAGCAGTTCTTC; CDR3aa: CASSPLGGAPNNEQFF
abundance: many; j_gene: TRBJ1-2; d_gene: .; v_gene: TRBV11-2; len: 14; CDR3nt: TGTGCCAGCAGCCAGCGGCGGGAAGACTATGGCTACACCTTC; CDR3aa: CASSQRREDYGYTF
abundance: few; j_gene: TRBJ1-3; d_gene: .; v_gene: TRBV4-3; len: 20; CDR3nt: TGCGCCAGCAGCCAAGATGCGAACGCCGGGACACCTTACTCTGGAAACACCATATATTTT; CDR3aa: CASSQDANAGTPYSGNTIYF
abundance: few; j_gene: TRBJ2-2; d_gene: TRBD2; v_gene: TRBV7-2; len: 18; CDR3nt: TGTGCCAGCAGCCGCAGACTAGCGGGGGGGCCGAACACCGGGGAGCTGTTTTTT; CDR3aa: CASSRRLAGGPNTGELFF
abundance: .; j_gene: TRBJ1-2; d_gene: .; v_gene: TRBV24-1; len: 13; CDR3nt: TGTGCCACCAGTGTGGGCCAGGACTATGGCTACACCTTC; CDR3aa: CATSVGQDYGYTF
abundance: .; j_gene: TRBJ2-3; d_gene: TRBD2; v_gene: TRBV20-1; len: 14; CDR3nt: TGCAGTGCTAGAGGCGCGGGGGGGATAGATACGCAGTATTTT; CDR3aa: CSARGAGGIDTQYF
abundance: .; j_gene: TRBJ2-3; d_gene: .; v_gene: TRBV28; len: 18; CDR3nt: TGTGCCAGCAGTTTCAATGTAGGAGGGACACGGAAGACAGATACGCAGTATTTT; CDR3aa: CASSFNVGGTRKTDTQYF
abundance: .; j_gene: TRBJ2-7; d_gene: .; v_gene: TRBV9; len: 13; CDR3nt: TGTGCCAGCAGCTTGACGGGGGGCGAAGAGCAGTACTTC; CDR3aa: CASSLTGGEEQYF
abundance: .; j_gene: TRBJ1-1; d_gene: .; v_gene: TRBV7-8; len: 15; CDR3nt: TGTGCCAGCAGCCCATCAGGACGGGGGAGGGCTGAAGCTTTCTTT; CDR3aa: CASSPSGRGRAEAFF
abundance: few; j_gene: TRBJ2-3; d_gene: .; v_gene: TRBV12-3/TRBV12-4; len: 15; CDR3nt: TGTGCCAGCAGTCGGGACATACGACCCACAGATACGCAGTATTTT; CDR3aa: CASSRDIRPTDTQYF
abundance: .; j_gene: TRBJ1-1; d_gene: TRBD1; v_gene: TRBV4-3; len: 15; CDR3nt: TGCGCCAGCAGCCAAGAGGGACAGGGATACACTGAAGCTTTCTTT; CDR3aa: CASSQEGQGYTEAFF
abundance: many; j_gene: TRBJ2-7; d_gene: TRBD1; v_gene: TRBV6-2/TRBV6-3; len: 15; CDR3nt: TGTGCCAGCAGTCCAGGACAGGCCCAATCGGCCGAGCAGTACTTC; CDR3aa: CASSPGQAQSAEQYF
abundance: .; j_gene: TRBJ2-4; d_gene: TRBD2; v_gene: TRBV29-1; len: 15; CDR3nt: TGCAGCGTTGAAGATAACGCTAGCGGCAAAAACATTCAGTACTTC; CDR3aa: CSVEDNASGKNIQYF
abundance: .; j_gene: TRBJ2-1; d_gene: TRBD2; v_gene: TRBV19; len: 15; CDR3nt: TGTGCCAGTAGTATCGCGGGGGGGAACTACAATGAGCAGTTCTTC; CDR3aa: CASSIAGGNYNEQFF
abundance: many; j_gene: TRBJ1-5; d_gene: .; v_gene: TRBV6-1; len: 14; CDR3nt: TGTGCCAGCAGTGAAGTCTTGGAAAATCAGCCCCAGCATTTT; CDR3aa: CASSEVLENQPQHF
abundance: many; j_gene: TRBJ1-1; d_gene: .; v_gene: TRBV7-9; len: 14; CDR3nt: TGTGCCAGCAGCTTAGGAGTCCCGGCCGATACGGCTTTCTTT; CDR3aa: CASSLGVPADTAFF
abundance: many; j_gene: TRBJ2-3; d_gene: .; v_gene: TRBV11-3; len: 14; CDR3nt: TGTGCCAGCAGCTTGGGCGCACGAACAGATACGCAGTATTTT; CDR3aa: CASSLGARTDTQYF
abundance: many; j_gene: TRBJ1-2; d_gene: .; v_gene: TRBV12-2; len: 15; CDR3nt: TGTGCAAGTCGCCCACTAGAGGGGGCGGATTATGGCTACACCTTC; CDR3aa: CASRPLEGADYGYTF
abundance: .; j_gene: TRBJ1-2; d_gene: .; v_gene: TRBV3-1; len: 14; CDR3nt: TGTGCCAGCAGTTCGGGGAGGGGCGGCTATGGCTACACCTTC; CDR3aa: CASSSGRGGYGYTF
abundance: many; j_gene: TRBJ2-3; d_gene: TRBD2; v_gene: TRBV3-1; len: 17; CDR3nt: TGTGCCAGCAGCCTTCCACTAGCGGGGGGGCCTTCGGATACGCAGTATTTT; CDR3aa: CASSLPLAGGPSDTQYF
abundance: few; j_gene: TRBJ1-5; d_gene: .; v_gene: TRBV19; len: 12; CDR3nt: TGTGCCAGTACCCAGGGGCGAAAACCCCAGCATTTT; CDR3aa: CASTQGRKPQHF
abundance: few; j_gene: TRBJ2-6; d_gene: TRBD1; v_gene: TRBV15; len: 17; CDR3nt: TGTGCCACCAGCAGCCGGGACAGGGCATCTGGGGCCAACGTCCTGACTTTC; CDR3aa: CATSSRDRASGANVLTF
abundance: .; j_gene: TRBJ2-5; d_gene: .; v_gene: TRBV5-1; len: 17; CDR3nt: TGCGCCAGCTTCGCTGCCGGGACTTCCTCGGGGGTCGAGACCCAGTACTTC; CDR3aa: CASFAAGTSSGVETQYF
abundance: many; j_gene: TRBJ1-5; d_gene: TRBD1; v_gene: TRBV6-2/TRBV6-3; len: 17; CDR3nt: TGTGCCAGCAGTTACCGGGACAGCGGCTATAGCAATCAGCCCCAGCATTTT; CDR3aa: CASSYRDSGYSNQPQHF
abundance: many; j_gene: TRBJ1-1; d_gene: TRBD1; v_gene: TRBV6-1; len: 14; CDR3nt: TGTGCCAGCGGAAACAGGGGAATGAACACTGAAGCTTTCTTT; CDR3aa: CASGNRGMNTEAFF
abundance: many; j_gene: TRBJ2-7; d_gene: TRBD1; v_gene: TRBV11-2; len: 14; CDR3nt: TGTGCCAGCAGGGCTGGGACAGGGGGCTACGAGCAGTACTTC; CDR3aa: CASRAGTGGYEQYF